Here is one T cell receptor (beta chain) with its context. The data derive from a study of blood T cell repertoires in COVID-19. Per the original methods: Reference gene primer amplification gave estimated nucleated cell counts. Measured with immunoSEQ multiplex PCR; TCRdb has only the in-frame clones, and not every one. The V and J calls and clone size were taken over from that table, and D and trimming were inferred from the DNA. The sample carries 250,000 or so clones, around 83% recorded once. Per germline, CDR1 MNHEY and CDR2 SVGAGI. Trimming removed 6 bases from V and 6 bases from J, with 17 bases in between. The CDR3 sequence is 15 residues long.

This receptor was obtained from a man aged 25-40 years who had recovered from COVID-19. The sequencing input was peripheral blood. The chain couples TRBV6-5 to TRBJ2-2; tentative D call: TRBD1 (8 bases). CDR3 loop: CASRPGQGGAGELFF. The DNA for the CDR3 is TGTGCCAGCAGGCCTGGACAGGGAGGGGCCGGGGAGCTGTTTTTT.